This TCR beta chain comes out of a study of shared clonotypes between healthy human individuals. V was clipped by 3 bases and J by 6 bases, with 9 bases between them. The V gene's germline CDR1 is KGHSH and CDR2 LQKENI. The CDR3 is made up of 12 amino acids. Generated by immunoSEQ multiplex PCR, the TCRdb table keeps only in-frame clones and is missing some. The data contain 2.5 million or so clones, more than 80% of them singletons. The V call is TRBV18, the J call TRBJ2-7; no clear D. The sequencing input was naive CD4+ T cells sorted from blood. The sample's subset: CD45RA+ positively selected. This receptor was identified in a man between 18 and 29 years old in good health. The CDR3 protein is CASSPPSAEQYF. Here the CDR3 DNA reads TGTGCCAGCTCACCTCCCTCTGCCGAGCAGTACTTC.